Listed below are T cell receptor beta chains from one sample, sequenced in a study of CD8 T cells in Susac syndrome. TCRdb used MiXCR to reprocess the immunoSEQ multiplex PCR reads, holding one entry per CDR3 protein. The repertoire holds fewer than 200,000 distinct CDR3 sequences, with roughly 95% as singletons. The sequencing input was CD8+ T cells from PBMCs. These receptors all come from a human donor with multiple sclerosis. The CDR3 runs from the conserved cysteine through the conserved F or W. The D gene is left open where the match is weak.

TRBJ1-5 | TRBV11-2 | . | CASSLGDQAQHF
TRBJ1-2 | TRBV7-9 | . | CASSLRDTSLTNYGYTF
TRBJ2-2 | TRBV7-9 | . | CASTPSRGNTGELFF
TRBJ2-1 | TRBV20-1 | . | CSASPRGGGVYNEQFF
TRBJ2-1 | TRBV29-1 | . | CSGGRVGSYNEQFF
TRBJ2-1 | TRBV29-1 | . | CSVEGSQSSYNEQFF
TRBJ1-2 | TRBV10-2 | . | CASSEKKGWGEFGYTF
TRBJ2-2 | TRBV30 | . | CAWSVSQVTGELFF
TRBJ1-1 | TRBV29-1 | . | CSALRGTEAFF
TRBJ2-3 | TRBV12-5 | TRBD2 | CASGFPGLVADTQYF
TRBJ2-3 | TRBV2 | TRBD2 | CASSIAGDSSTDTQYF
TRBJ1-5 | TRBV4-1 | . | CASSHNQGSNQPQHF
TRBJ2-3 | TRBV19 | . | CASSIFRSTDTQYF
TRBJ2-1 | TRBV4-1 | TRBD1 | CASSHIWTGGHQFF
TRBJ2-1 | TRBV3-1 | TRBD1 | CASSPRRDRAADNEQFF
TRBJ1-1 | TRBV12-3/TRBV12-4 | . | CASSLVAPNTEAFF
TRBJ1-1 | TRBV2 | . | CASMGRGAFF
TRBJ2-7 | TRBV28 | . | CASSLYRVYEQYF
TRBJ1-1 | TRBV5-4 | . | CASTDDLGGVKMNTEAFF
TRBJ2-7 | TRBV3-1 | . | CASSVRDRAYEQYF